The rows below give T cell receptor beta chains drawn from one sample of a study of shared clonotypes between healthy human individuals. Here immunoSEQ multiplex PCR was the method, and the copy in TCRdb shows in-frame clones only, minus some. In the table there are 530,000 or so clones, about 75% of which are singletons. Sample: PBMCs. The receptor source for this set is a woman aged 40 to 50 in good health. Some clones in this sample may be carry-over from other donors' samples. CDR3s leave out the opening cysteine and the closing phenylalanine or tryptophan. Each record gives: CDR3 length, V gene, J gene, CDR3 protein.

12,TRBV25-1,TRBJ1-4,ASLPRGTNEKLF
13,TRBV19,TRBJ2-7,ASSASGTGVYEQY
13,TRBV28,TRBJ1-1,ASSHRGRMVAKAF
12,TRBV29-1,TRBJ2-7,SAKLAGAGYEQY
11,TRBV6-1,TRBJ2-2,ASSVERPGELF
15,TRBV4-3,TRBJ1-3,ASSQAKAGGPGNTIY
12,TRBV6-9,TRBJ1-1,ASSYSWDNTEAF
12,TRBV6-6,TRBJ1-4,ASRKQGFSEKLF
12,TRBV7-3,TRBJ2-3,ASSPSGSTDTQY
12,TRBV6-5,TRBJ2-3,ASSIDRTRYTQY
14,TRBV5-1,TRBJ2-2,ASSPRTSGNTGELF
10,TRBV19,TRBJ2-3,ASSIGVDTQY
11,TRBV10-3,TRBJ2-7,AISESGVGEQY
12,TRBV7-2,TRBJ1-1,ASTRQGARTEAF
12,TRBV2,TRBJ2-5,ASSEGTRGETQY
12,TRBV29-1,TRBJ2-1,SVARTSGSNEQF
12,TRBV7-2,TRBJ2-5,ASSQPGLKETQY
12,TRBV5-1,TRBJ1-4,ASSTTGANEKLF
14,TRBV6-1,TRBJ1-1,ASSEALSVYRYEAF
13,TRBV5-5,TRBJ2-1,ASSFGQGSYNEQF
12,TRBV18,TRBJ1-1,ASSQQGGRTEAF
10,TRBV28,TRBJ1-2,ASLTSREGYT
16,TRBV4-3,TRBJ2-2,ASSQVATSGRGAGELF
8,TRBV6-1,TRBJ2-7,ASSEWKQY
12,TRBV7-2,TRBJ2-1,ASSLLAAAGDQF
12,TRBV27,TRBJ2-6,ASSQLGGANVLT
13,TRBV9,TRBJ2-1,ASSPGVSSYNEQF
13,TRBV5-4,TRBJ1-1,ASSLIRGLNTEAF
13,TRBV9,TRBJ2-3,ASSVDSFGTDTQY
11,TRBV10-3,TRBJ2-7,AIPRTSGHEQY
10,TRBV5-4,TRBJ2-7,ASSFGIYEQY
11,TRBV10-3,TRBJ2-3,AITSVGTDTQY
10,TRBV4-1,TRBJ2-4,ASSPTTNIQY
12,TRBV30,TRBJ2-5,AWSWAAAGETQY
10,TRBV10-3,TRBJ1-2,AISEVGNGYT
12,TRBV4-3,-,ASSPGTGGYEQY
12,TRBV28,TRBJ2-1,ASSFGRQDNEQF
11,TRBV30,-,AWRGQGLNEQY
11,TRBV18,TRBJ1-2,ASSPDRWYGYT
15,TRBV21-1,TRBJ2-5,ASSKRTGEALQETQY